The entry below gives a single T cell receptor beta chain sequence along with its context. Between the trimmed V and J ends, which lost 7 bases and 6 bases, there was a span of 19 bases. Per germline, CDR1 SGHRS and CDR2 YFSETQ. The length of the CDR3 is 15 residues. Only in-frame clones appear in the TCRdb table, and some are missing; sequencing was by immunoSEQ multiplex PCR. This sample carries roughly 90,000 clones, about 89% of them seen once, and the ten largest clones take about 2.5%. In Seattle, patients joined the study during active infection and were tracked longitudinally. The sample comes from a study of blood T cell repertoires in COVID-19. The wider study: Samples of COVID-19 (acute and convalescent) were obtained from the United States, Italy and Spain.

V gene TRBV5-1 combines with J gene TRBJ2-2, with D tentatively TRBD1 (7 bases). The sequence was collected from a man in his forties or fifties with COVID-19, enrolled during active disease. Specimen: peripheral blood. CDR3 nucleotides: TGCGCCAGCTCCTCAGGGGGGAGGTCGGCCGGGGAGCTGTTTTTT. It is translated as CASSSGGRSAGELFF.